This T cell receptor beta chain was observed in a study of cytomegalovirus exposure and HLA in healthy donors. Trimming took 4 bases from V and 9 from J; bases not matched to a gene: 8. Germline loops: CDR1 SGHDT, CDR2 YYEEEE. The CDR3 extends over 14 amino acids. To note about this clone: Its target is not known.

Study outcomes and limitations: The dataset shows that most TCR sequences were rare, while some public TCRs occurred in many donors. The study designated over 150 TCR beta chains cytomegalovirus-associated. The study carried out a later analysis of TCR beta sequences. It associated some 17,000 of them with specific HLA alleles at a false discovery rate of 0.05. Through in vitro validation, a few CMV-associated chains were shown to be specific for CMV antigens.

The PCR made use of 60 Vbeta and 13 Jbeta primers. The method was immunoSEQ multiplex PCR; TCRdb's version includes in-frame clones alone and lacks a portion of them. The profile shows 100,000 to 150,000 clones, 70% to 80% of them singletons. The material sequenced was PBMCs. The sequence was obtained from a woman aged 55 to 70 in good health and CMV-seropositive. V is TRBV5-6 and J is TRBJ2-1, with TRBD2 matching over 9 bases. The CDR3: CASSPTIAGVEQFF. CDR3 DNA sequence: TGTGCCAGCAGCCCAACTATAGCGGGGGTTGAGCAGTTCTTC. The full variable domain, rest sourced from reference TRBV5-6 and TRBJ2-1, is DAGVTQSPTHLIKTRGQQVTLRCSPKSGHDTVSWYQQALGQGPQFIFQYYEEEERQRGNFPDRFSGHQFPNYSSELNVNALLLGDSALYLCASSPTIAGVEQFFGPGTRLTVL.